A single sample is the source of the 28 T cell receptor beta chains below, sequenced in a study of cytomegalovirus exposure and HLA in healthy donors. The PCR contained 60 Vbeta and 13 Jbeta primers. The data were produced by immunoSEQ multiplex PCR, yet TCRdb's version contains in-frame clones alone and is incomplete. The table has 170,000 or so clones, about 83% seen once; the top ten hold roughly 5%. The sequencing input was PBMCs. These receptors originate from a girl between 10 and 17 years old in good health and CMV-seropositive.

J is TRBJ2-5 and V is TRBV29-1; the match to TRBD1 covers 8 bases. CDR3 size: 16 residues. The ends lost 1 base at V and 5 bases at J; junction bases unmatched: 12. CDR1 is SQVTM and CDR2 is ANQGSEA in the germline V gene. The CDR3 here is CSVEGSRGQDWETQYF. The CDR3 DNA reads TGCAGCGTTGAAGGGTCCAGGGGGCAAGACTGGGAGACCCAGTACTTC. Based on the CDR3 plus reference TRBV29-1 and TRBJ2-5, the full variable domain is SAVISQKPSRDICQRGTSLTIQCQVDSQVTMMFWYRQQPGQSLTLIATANQGSEATYESGFVIDKFPISRPNLTFSTLTVSNMSPEDSSIYLCSVEGSRGQDWETQYFGPGTRLLVL.

This clone has just one count. The chain is built from TRBV7-2 and TRBJ1-5; no clear D gene. The CDR3 is made up of 13 amino acids. The V end lost 4 bases, the J end lost 4 bases, and 8 bases lay between the germline ends. Germline V gene data show CDR1 as SGHTA and CDR2 as FQGNSA. The CDR3 DNA follows: TGTGCCAGCAGCTCGCGGCAAAATCAGCCCCAGCATTTT. Protein sequence: CASSSRQNQPQHF.

The J gene is TRBJ2-7, the V gene TRBV11-3, with TRBD1 matching over 8 bases. Germline V gene lookup returns CDR1 SGHNT and CDR2 YENEEA. Losses at the gene ends were 1 base for V and 2 bases for J; bases not matched to a gene: 10. The CDR3 contains 17 residues. The DNA for the CDR3 is TGTGCCAGCAGCTTAGTACGTGGGCAGGGGGCCCCCTACGAGCAGTACTTC. Translating it yields CASSLVRGQGAPYEQYF.

The chain employs TRBV21-1 and TRBJ2-7; the table gives TRBD2 as D, unverified against the DNA. TRBV21-1 is shown as a pseudogene. The CDR3 sequence is 17 residues long. The CDR3 here is CASSRPGGCHTSCEQYF. The CDR3 DNA sequence: TGTGCCAGCAGTCGCCCGGGGGGGTGCCATACGTCGTGCGAGCAGTACTTC.

This chain connects TRBV15 to TRBJ2-1; 9 positions agree with TRBD2. This CDR3 spans 15 amino acids. CDR1 is LNHNV, CDR2 YYDKDF, per germline (reference sequence). V lost 2 bases and J lost 6; bases outside the gene matches: 5. DNA for the CDR3: TGTGCCACCAGCAGACATAGCGGGGGCTTCAATGAGCAGTTCTTC. Residues: CATSRHSGGFNEQFF.

This clone has only a few counts. V and J are TRBV5-5 and TRBJ2-2; D is perhaps TRBD2 (5 bases). This CDR3 has 16 amino acids. V lost 4 bases to trimming and J lost 0 bases, with 13 bases between them. Germline V gene data show CDR1 as SGHKS and CDR2 as YYEKEE (reference sequence). Written as DNA, the CDR3 is TGTGCCAGCAGCATAGACTATTTCGCGAACACCGGGGAGCTGTTTTTT. Amino acids: CASSIDYFANTGELFF. The complete variable domain, with remaining parts taken from reference TRBV5-5 and TRBJ2-2, reads DAGVTQSPTHLIKTRGQQVTLRCSPISGHKSVSWYQQVLGQGPQFIFQYYEKEERGRGNFPDRFSARQFPNYSSELNVNALLLGDSALYLCASSIDYFANTGELFFGEGSRLTVL.

The chain links TRBV13 to TRBJ1-2; possible D gene TRBD1, 5 bases. This CDR3 has 14 residues. The V and J ends lost 4 bases and 2 bases respectively, with 11 bases between them. From germline, CDR1 is PRHDT and CDR2 FYEKMQ (reference sequence). The CDR3 loop reads CASSSSPGNYGYTF. The CDR3 nucleotides read TGTGCCAGCAGCTCCAGCCCAGGGAACTATGGCTACACCTTC.

The chain couples TRBV6-5 to TRBJ1-1; 9 bases map to TRBD1. With V trimmed by 5 bases and J by 5 bases, 6 bases remained unmatched. CDR1 is MNHEY, CDR2 SVGAGI, per germline. The CDR3 spans 14 residues. The CDR3, as DNA: TGTGCCAGCAGTCTAGGACAGGGGTTGACTGAAGCTTTCTTT. Amino acids: CASSLGQGLTEAFF.

This clone was detected once. The rearrangement uses TRBV27 and TRBJ2-7; TRBD2 agrees at 9 bases. Trimming at V came to 6 bases and at J to 7 bases, leaving 13 bases not matched to a gene. The germline gives CDR1 MNHEY, CDR2 SMNVEV (reference sequence). This CDR3 has 15 amino acids. CDR3 nucleotides: TGTGCCAGCAGCTGGGCCGCTAGCGGGGCCTGGGAGCAGTACTTC. Translated: CASSWAASGAWEQYF.

The chain is built from TRBV5-4 and TRBJ1-6; 8 bases are shared with TRBD1. J gave up 18 bases and V 4 bases, and 9 bases lay outside the gene matches. Germline V gene sequence: CDR1 SGHNT, CDR2 YYREEE (reference sequence). The CDR3 totals 12 residues. The CDR3 DNA follows: TGTGCCAGCAGCCAGCAGGACAGGGCCCCCCACTTT. Residues: CASSQQDRAPHF.

The chain couples TRBV4-1 to TRBJ2-7; TRBD1 aligns across 8 bases. This CDR3 has 16 residues. Trimming took 4 bases from V and 3 from J; bases not matched to a gene: 11. CDR1 MGHRA and CDR2 YSYEKL come from the germline V gene. The CDR3 nucleotides read TGCGCCAGCAGCCCAACCGGCGGACAGGGACTCTACGAGCAGTACTTC. Protein: CASSPTGGQGLYEQYF.

The CDR3 loop is CASRGRGSDTQYF. CDR3 DNA: TGTGCCAGCAGGGGACGGGGGTCAGATACGCAGTATTTT. The V and J genes are TRBV7-9 and TRBJ2-3; possibly TRBD2 for D (6 bases). V lost 6 bases, J lost 4 bases, and 11 bases lay in between. The CDR3 has 13 residues. Germline lookup yields CDR1 SEHNR and CDR2 FQNEAQ (reference sequence).

The rearrangement links TRBV5-1 to TRBJ1-1, with D perhaps matching TRBD1 (6 bases). V lost 5 bases and J 4 bases, leaving 12 bases between the germline ends. CDR1 is SGHRS and CDR2 is YFSETQ in the germline V gene. The CDR3 runs to 13 residues. The CDR3 loop reads CASRPTGSTEAFF. The CDR3, as DNA: TGCGCCAGCAGGCCTACAGGGTCCACTGAAGCTTTCTTT.

This chain uses TRBV7-2 with TRBJ2-4; 10 bases fit TRBD1. This CDR3 spans 13 amino acids. Germline V gene data show CDR1 as SGHTA and CDR2 as FQGNSA. V shed 3 bases, J shed 8 bases, and the junction held 1 base outside the gene matches. CDR3 in amino acids: CASSFGTGDIQYF. Written as DNA, the CDR3 is TGTGCCAGCAGCTTCGGGACAGGGGACATTCAGTACTTC.

This clone has more than one count but fewer than ten. The chain links TRBV5-6 to TRBJ1-4; 7 bases match TRBD1. V shed 0 bases and J 4 bases; nucleotides not matched to a gene: 3. Germline assignment: CDR1 SGHDT and CDR2 YYEEEE. The CDR3 extends over 15 amino acids. The CDR3 is CASSLAGTDNEKLFF. The CDR3 nucleotides read TGTGCCAGCAGCTTGGCCGGGACAGATAATGAAAAACTGTTTTTT.

This chain joins TRBV18 and TRBJ1-1; D call uncertain. V lost 2 bases and J 1 base, leaving 8 bases between the germline ends. This CDR3 comprises 14 residues. Germline V gives CDR1 KGHSH, CDR2 LQKENI. The CDR3 loop is CASSPSLGNTEAFF. The DNA of the CDR3 is TGTGCCAGCTCACCAAGTCTAGGGAACACTGAAGCTTTCTTT.

The J gene is TRBJ1-2, the V gene TRBV6-5; weak D call: TRBD1 (6 bases). CDR1 is MNHEY, CDR2 SVGAGI, per germline. The CDR3 is 14 residues long. Trimming took 8 bases from V and 1 from J, leaving 14 bases between them. The CDR3: CASFGTFLNYGYTF. The CDR3 DNA reads as TGTGCCAGCTTCGGGACATTCCTTAACTATGGCTACACCTTC.

This chain links TRBV7-2 with TRBJ1-2; tentatively, D is TRBD1 (5 bases). The CDR3 is 13 amino acids. V was trimmed by 3 bases and J by 5 bases, leaving 10 bases between them. CDR1 is SGHTA and CDR2 is FQGNSA in the germline V gene. This CDR3 reads CASSLRGGYGYTF. Here the CDR3 DNA reads TGTGCCAGCAGCTTGCGGGGGGGTTATGGCTACACCTTC. Combining the CDR3 with reference TRBV7-2 and TRBJ1-2 gives the whole variable domain GAGVSQSPSNKVTEKGKDVELRCDPISGHTALYWYRQSLGQGLEFLIYFQGNSAPDKSGLPSDRFSAERTGGSVSTLTIQRTQQEDSAVYLCASSLRGGYGYTFGSGTRLTVV.

The chain links TRBV5-4 to TRBJ1-2; tentative D call: TRBD1 (6 bases). The V and J ends lost 5 bases and 7 bases respectively, with 15 bases between them. This CDR3 spans 13 amino acids. CDR1 and CDR2 (germline): SGHNT, YYREEE (reference sequence). CDR3 region: CASSYQGTGGYTF. The CDR3 nucleotides are TGTGCCAGCAGTTACCAGGGGACGGGTGGCTACACCTTC.

The chain is built from TRBV2 and TRBJ2-3; 9 bases align to TRBD1. In germline, CDR1 is SNHLY, CDR2 FYNNEI. The CDR3 extends over 14 amino acids. The junction had 5 bases not matched to a gene; V was cut back by 7 bases and J by 3 bases. Here the CDR3 DNA reads TGTGCCAGCATCCTACAGGGGGCTACAGATACGCAGTATTTT. Encoded protein: CASILQGATDTQYF.

The chain uses TRBV14 and TRBJ1-1, with D possibly matching TRBD1 (5 bases). Looked up from germline, CDR1 is SGHDN and CDR2 is FVKESK. V was pared by 1 base and J by 10 bases, with 10 bases between. This CDR3 spans 12 amino acids. The CDR3 sequence is CASSQVGGGAFF. CDR3 DNA sequence: TGTGCCAGCAGCCAAGTGGGGGGGGGAGCTTTCTTT.

The CDR3 nucleotides are TGTGCCTGGAGGCCACAGAACACTGAAGCTTTCTTT. As protein: CAWRPQNTEAFF. The chain recombines TRBV30 with TRBJ1-1, with unresolved D. Germline assignment: CDR1 GTSNPN and CDR2 SVGIG (reference sequence). The V gene lost 3 bases and the J gene lost 1 base, with 6 bases spanning the gap. The CDR3 runs 12 residues. Variable domain in full (rest from reference TRBV30 and TRBJ1-1): SQTIHQWPATLVQPVGSPLSLECTVEGTSNPNLYWYRQAAGRGLQLLFYSVGIGQISSEVPQNLSASRPQDRQFILSSKKLLLSDSGFYLCAWRPQNTEAFFGQGTRLTVV.

The chain links TRBV5-3 to TRBJ1-2, with D perhaps TRBD1 (5 bases). TRBV5-3 qualifies as an ORF whose function is uncertain. With 4 bases removed from V and 1 base from J, the gap between germline ends came to 14 bases. The CDR3 contains 15 residues. DNA of the CDR3: TGTGCCAGAAGCACCGCTTCGGGGGGTAACTATGGCTACACCTTC. It codes for CARSTASGGNYGYTF.

This clone was recorded once. The chain couples TRBV9 to TRBJ2-7, with 10 bases matching TRBD2. CDR3 size: 15 residues. V was clipped by 2 bases and J by 1 base; unmatched bases: 3. In germline, CDR1 is SGDLS, CDR2 YYNGEE. The CDR3 region is CASSVYSGGSYEQYF. CDR3 sequence (DNA): TGTGCCAGCAGCGTTTATAGCGGGGGGTCCTACGAGCAGTACTTC.

V and J are TRBV5-1 and TRBJ2-3; 12 nucleotides line up with TRBD2. The CDR3 covers 16 residues. The V gene's germline CDR1 is SGHRS and CDR2 YFSETQ. V dropped 6 bases and J dropped 2; count of bases not matched to a gene: 7. The CDR3 loop reads CASTETSGGFTDTQYF. The DNA for the CDR3 is TGCGCCAGCACGGAGACTAGCGGGGGCTTCACAGATACGCAGTATTTT.

The chain recombines TRBV7-2 with TRBJ1-5, with D perhaps matching TRBD1 (5 bases). CDR1 is SGHTA and CDR2 is FQGNSA in the germline V gene. The CDR3 totals 15 residues. V was trimmed by 5 bases and J by 5 bases, leaving 16 bases between them. CDR3 residues: CASSHLQGRDQPQHF. CDR3 bases: TGTGCCAGCAGCCACCTCCAGGGTAGAGATCAGCCCCAGCATTTT.

The chain has TRBV5-6 and TRBJ1-3, with a tentative D call TRBD1 (5 bases). Germline CDR1 SGHDT, CDR2 YYEEEE. CDR3 length: 14 residues. Trimming shortened V by 9 bases and J by 0 bases, and 13 bases separated the two germline ends. The CDR3 DNA reads as TGTGCCACCTCTCGGGGGTTCTCTGGAAACACCATATATTTT. Translating it yields CATSRGFSGNTIYF. Full variable domain (rest looked up from reference TRBV5-6 and TRBJ1-3): DAGVTQSPTHLIKTRGQQVTLRCSPKSGHDTVSWYQQALGQGPQFIFQYYEEEERQRGNFPDRFSGHQFPNYSSELNVNALLLGDSALYLCATSRGFSGNTIYFGEGSWLTVV.

This clone was seen only once. The V and J genes are TRBV5-4 and TRBJ1-1, with 8 nucleotides matching TRBD1. Germline CDR1 reads SGHNT; CDR2 reads YYREEE (reference sequence). The CDR3 has 15 residues. V gave up 5 bases and J gave up 0 bases; unmatched junction bases: 6. The CDR3 region has the DNA TGTGCCAGCAGATCTGACAGGGGATTGAACACTGAAGCTTTCTTT. This sequence encodes CASRSDRGLNTEAFF.